These 17 T cell receptor beta chains were sequenced from one sample in a study of early T cells in non-severe SARS-CoV-2 infection. TCRdb redid the calling of the 5' RACE reads with MiXCR, one entry per CDR3 protein. The sample consists of approximately 97,000 distinct CDR3 sequences, around 13% of them appearing once. The sequenced sample consisted of whole blood. All receptors derive from an adult who was a healthcare worker with PCR-confirmed SARS-CoV-2 infection or an uninfected control (not recorded which).

This clonotype showed up just a few times. The chain couples TRBV15 to TRBJ2-7; maybe TRBD2 (5 bases). V lost 0 bases and J lost 4, with 7 bases in between. The CDR3 loop spans 13 amino acids. The V gene's germline CDR1 is LNHNV and CDR2 YYDKDF (reference sequence). The DNA of the CDR3 is TGTGCCACCAGCAGAGATTCGGGATACGAGCAGTACTTC. It yields the protein CATSRDSGYEQYF.

This clonotype appeared a few times. V gene TRBV12-3 or TRBV12-4 combines with J gene TRBJ2-1; TRBD2 matches at 10 bases. V dropped 6 bases and J dropped 12; count of bases not matched to a gene: 17. CDR3 length: 16 residues. The CDR3 region has the DNA TGTGCCAGCAGCCCTTGGACTAGCGGACGCCACAAACGGCAGTTCTTC. Translation gives CASSPWTSGRHKRQFF.

This chain uses TRBV6-1 with TRBJ2-5; 13 nucleotides line up with TRBD2. From germline, CDR1 is MNHNS and CDR2 SASEGT. V lost 5 bases, J lost 2 bases, and 8 bases stayed unmatched. The CDR3 contains 17 residues. This chain's CDR3 is CASSPVGLAGVQETQYF. CDR3 nucleotides: TGTGCCAGCAGTCCCGTCGGACTAGCGGGAGTTCAAGAGACCCAGTACTTC.

This clonotype was seen ten or more times. V and J are TRBV20-1 and TRBJ1-5; 7 nucleotides agree with TRBD1. The V gene's germline CDR1 is DFQATT and CDR2 SNEGSKA (reference sequence). The V and J ends lost 3 bases and 3 bases, in that order; junction bases with no gene match: 5. This CDR3 comprises 14 residues. In DNA, the CDR3 is TGCAGTGCTAGGGAGGGGGCGAACAATCAGCCCCAGCATTTT. Amino acid sequence: CSAREGANNQPQHF.

The gene calls are TRBV7-6 and TRBJ2-1; a possible D gene is TRBD2 (6 bases). This CDR3 is built from 15 residues. Trimming stripped 7 bases from V and 2 bases from J, with 15 bases between. Germline-derived CDR1 and CDR2 are SGHVS and FNYEAQ. The CDR3 nucleotides are TGTGCCAGCAACGAAGGAGGGCTTCCCTACAATGAGCAGTTCTTC. Amino acid sequence: CASNEGGLPYNEQFF.

This clonotype appeared a few times. The chain is built from TRBV4-3 and TRBJ2-5, with TRBD2 identical over 7 bases. The J segment lost 2 bases and the V segment lost 0 bases, leaving 6 bases of the junction unmatched. CDR3 size: 16 residues. The germline CDR1 and CDR2 sequences are LGHNA and YSLEER. The CDR3 nucleotides read TGCGCCAGCAGCCAAGATGCGGGGGTACTTCAAGAGACCCAGTACTTC. It codes for CASSQDAGVLQETQYF.

V usage is TRBV10-3 and J usage is TRBJ2-5; D ambiguous. CDR3 length: 11 amino acids. Germline assignment: CDR1 ENHRY and CDR2 SYGVKD. The V end was cut by 8 bases, the J end by 2 bases, with 6 bases between. The CDR3 bases are TGTGCCATCGGACCTCAAGAGACCCAGTACTTC. It is translated as CAIGPQETQYF.

V gene TRBV5-6 combines with J gene TRBJ2-3; possible D gene TRBD1, 5 bases. This CDR3 has 16 residues. Trimming pared 2 bases from V and 2 bases from J, leaving 15 bases between. Germline CDR1 SGHDT, CDR2 YYEEEE. The DNA of the CDR3 is TGTGCCAGCAGCTTCGTAGCAACAGGCCCCACAGATACGCAGTATTTT. The encoded protein is CASSFVATGPTDTQYF.

This clonotype showed up just a few times. The DNA for the CDR3 is TGTGCCAGCAGCAGACTAGCGGGAGTCGGAAATGAGCAGTTCTTC. Amino acid sequence: CASSRLAGVGNEQFF. This chain joins TRBV12-3 or TRBV12-4 and TRBJ2-1, with TRBD2 identical over 12 bases. This CDR3 is built from 15 residues. The J segment lost 7 bases and the V segment lost 6 bases, leaving 7 bases of the junction unmatched.

This clonotype has ten or more counts. The rearrangement uses TRBV11-2 and TRBJ2-7; the D is unclear. CDR1 is SGHAT, CDR2 FQNNGV, per germline. This CDR3 is built from 12 residues. With 1 base removed from V and 5 bases from J, the gap between germline ends came to 6 bases. CDR3 sequence (DNA): TGTGCCAGCAGCTTAGCCCCGAACGAGCAGTACTTC. It yields the protein CASSLAPNEQYF.

This clonotype was counted at least ten times. The chain joins TRBV29-1 to TRBJ2-1, with TRBD2 identical over 11 bases. There are 13 residues in the CDR3. V shed 7 bases, J shed 10 bases, and the junction held 9 bases outside the gene matches. The germline CDR1 and CDR2 sequences are SQVTM and ANQGSEA. CDR3 DNA: TGCAGCGGTAGCGGGAGGGCCGTGGGGGAGCAGTTCTTC. Encoded protein: CSGSGRAVGEQFF.

This clonotype was detected many times. The V gene is TRBV19, the J gene TRBJ1-5; D may be TRBD1 (6 bases). Trimming stripped 5 bases from V and 0 bases from J, with 8 bases between. The CDR3 length is 14 residues. Germline loops: CDR1 LNHDA, CDR2 SQIVND (reference sequence). The CDR3 reads CASSGGHSNQPQHF. In DNA form, the CDR3 reads TGTGCCAGTAGTGGGGGACATAGCAATCAGCCCCAGCATTTT.

The gene calls are TRBV9 and TRBJ1-6; tentative D call: TRBD1 (5 bases). Trimming removed 0 bases from V and 8 bases from J, with 15 bases in between. CDR1 and CDR2 from the germline V gene are SGDLS and YYNGEE. CDR3 length: 16 amino acids. CDR3 amino acids: CASSVARAGTDSPLHF. CDR3 DNA sequence: TGTGCCAGCAGCGTAGCCCGGGCAGGGACGGATTCACCCCTCCACTTT.

The chain has TRBV10-2 and TRBJ1-1; D possibly corresponds to TRBD1 (6 bases). CDR3 length equals 12 residues. Trimming cost V 5 bases and J 3 bases, with 7 bases left between them. Germline V gene data show CDR1 as WSHSY and CDR2 as SAAADI. The CDR3 here is CASSRGDTEAFF. The CDR3 DNA follows: TGCGCCAGCAGTAGGGGGGACACTGAAGCTTTCTTT.

The rearrangement uses TRBV4-1 and TRBJ2-7; 7 nucleotides match TRBD2. The germline gives CDR1 MGHRA, CDR2 YSYEKL. This CDR3 contains 14 residues. V trimming: 0 bases; J trimming: 6 bases; junction bases outside the gene matches: 5. DNA for the CDR3: TGCGCCAGCAGCCAAGACAGCGGGACGGGCGAGCAGTACTTC. Protein sequence: CASSQDSGTGEQYF.

This clonotype was seen a handful of times. CDR3 coding DNA: TGTGCCAGCAGCTTATTAGGAACCCCCCCCAATGAGCAGTTCTTC. Amino acids: CASSLLGTPPNEQFF. This chain connects TRBV7-3 to TRBJ2-1; unclear D gene. This CDR3 spans 15 amino acids. V lost 2 bases and J lost 6, with 14 bases in between. Germline CDR1 is SGHTA and CDR2 is FQGTGA.

This clonotype has ten or more counts. This chain joins TRBV20-1 and TRBJ1-5; D unresolved. Deletions cut 1 base from V and 2 bases from J, with 3 bases between. Germline V CDR1 and CDR2: DFQATT, SNEGSKA (reference sequence). CDR3 size: 12 residues. CDR3 sequence reads: CSARAGNQPQHF. As DNA, the CDR3 is TGCAGTGCTAGAGCCGGCAATCAGCCCCAGCATTTT.